Following are 10 T cell receptor beta chains from one sample sequenced in a study of cytomegalovirus exposure and HLA in healthy donors. This PCR relied on a set of 60 Vbeta primers and 13 Jbeta primers. Here immunoSEQ multiplex PCR was the method, and the copy in TCRdb shows in-frame clones only, minus some. The sample includes approximately 150,000 clones, approximately 78% of them seen just once. The sample consisted of PBMCs. The receptors come from a woman younger than 45 in good health and CMV-seropositive.

The V and J genes are TRBV5-1 and TRBJ2-1, with 9 bases that match TRBD1. With V trimmed by 4 bases and J by 8 bases, 4 bases remained unmatched. This CDR3 has 13 amino acids. Germline CDR1 is SGHRS and CDR2 is YFSETQ. CDR3 coding DNA: TGCGCCAGCAGCGACAGGGGGATCGATGAGCAGTTCTTC. It is translated as CASSDRGIDEQFF.

This sequence joins TRBV5-6 and TRBJ2-5; the D gene is possibly TRBD1 (5 bases). The germline gives CDR1 SGHDT, CDR2 YYEEEE. The CDR3 covers 16 residues. V was pared by 3 bases and J by 2 bases, with 17 bases between. The CDR3 DNA sequence: TGTGCCAGCAGCTCCTGGGGCAGGCCATTGCAAGAGACCCAGTACTTC. Residues: CASSSWGRPLQETQYF.

This chain connects TRBV4-1 to TRBJ2-7; 7 nucleotides agree with TRBD2. Germline CDR1 reads MGHRA; CDR2 reads YSYEKL. The V and J ends lost 2 bases and 6 bases, in that order; junction bases with no gene match: 4. CDR3 length: 13 amino acids. CDR3: CASSQREGREQYF. CDR3 sequence (DNA): TGCGCCAGCAGCCAAAGGGAGGGGCGCGAGCAGTACTTC.

This clone has just a few counts. This sequence joins TRBV11-1 and TRBJ1-1; 10 positions match TRBD1. The length of the CDR3 is 17 residues. With V trimmed by 2 bases and J by 5 bases, 11 bases remained unmatched. Germline values: CDR1 SGHAT, CDR2 FQDESV (reference sequence). The CDR3 loop is CASSLRPRQGAGTEAFF. Here the CDR3 DNA reads TGTGCCAGCAGCTTAAGGCCCCGACAGGGGGCTGGGACTGAAGCTTTCTTT.

The chain combines TRBV2 with TRBJ1-2; possibly TRBD1 for D (5 bases). V was pared by 7 bases and J by 7 bases, with 13 bases between. The CDR3 sequence is 12 residues long. From germline, CDR1 is SNHLY and CDR2 FYNNEI. The CDR3 DNA follows: TGTGCCAGCATCCTCCAGGGAAGTGGCTACACCTTC. Protein sequence: CASILQGSGYTF.

The sample holds one count of this clone. J is TRBJ2-5 and V is TRBV5-1, with D perhaps matching TRBD1 (6 bases). This CDR3 contains 13 residues. Germline V gene lookup returns CDR1 SGHRS and CDR2 YFSETQ. V lost 8 bases, J lost 1 base, and 12 bases lay in between. CDR3 in DNA: TGCGCCAGTAGCCGGACAGCCCAAGAGACCCAGTACTTC. It translates to CASSRTAQETQYF.

The chain links TRBV19 to TRBJ1-4; D is perhaps TRBD1 (6 bases). Germline CDR1 reads LNHDA; CDR2 reads SQIVND (reference sequence). The CDR3 is 15 residues long. Trimming stripped 6 bases from V and 0 bases from J, with 11 bases between. CDR3 in amino acids: CASSDRTTTNEKLFF. CDR3 bases: TGTGCCAGTAGCGACAGGACCACAACTAATGAAAAACTGTTTTTT. The whole variable domain, filled in from reference TRBV19 and TRBJ1-4, reads DGGITQSPKYLFRKEGQNVTLSCEQNLNHDAMYWYRQDPGQGLRLIYYSQIVNDFQKGDIAEGYSVSREKKESFPLTVTSAQKNPTAFYLCASSDRTTTNEKLFFGSGTQLSVL.

The CDR3 is CASSRGDRPYEQYF. The CDR3 DNA reads as TGTGCCAGCAGCCGAGGGGACAGACCCTACGAGCAGTACTTC. The chain carries TRBV7-2 and TRBJ2-7, with 7 bases that match TRBD1. CDR1 SGHTA and CDR2 FQGNSA come from the germline V gene. The CDR3 runs 14 residues. J lost 2 bases, V lost 5 bases, and 6 bases had no gene match.

The CDR3 sequence: CASSQDRQGNQPQHF. CDR3 in DNA: TGCGCCAGCAGCCAAGATCGGCAGGGGAATCAGCCCCAGCATTTT. V and J are TRBV4-3 and TRBJ1-5; a weak D match, TRBD1 (6 bases). CDR3 length equals 15 residues. Per germline, CDR1 LGHNA and CDR2 YSLEER. The germline V and J ends were trimmed by 0 bases and 4 bases, with 10 bases remaining between them.

This chain uses TRBV5-6 with TRBJ2-3; 9 positions match TRBD1. The CDR3 totals 16 residues. The V gene end was trimmed by 4 bases and the J gene end by 2 bases; junction bases not matched to a gene: 8. The germline V gene encodes CDR1 SGHDT and CDR2 YYEEEE. The CDR3 DNA reads TGTGCCAGCAGCCCGCGGACAGGGGCGACCACAGATACGCAGTATTTT. Translating gives CASSPRTGATTDTQYF.